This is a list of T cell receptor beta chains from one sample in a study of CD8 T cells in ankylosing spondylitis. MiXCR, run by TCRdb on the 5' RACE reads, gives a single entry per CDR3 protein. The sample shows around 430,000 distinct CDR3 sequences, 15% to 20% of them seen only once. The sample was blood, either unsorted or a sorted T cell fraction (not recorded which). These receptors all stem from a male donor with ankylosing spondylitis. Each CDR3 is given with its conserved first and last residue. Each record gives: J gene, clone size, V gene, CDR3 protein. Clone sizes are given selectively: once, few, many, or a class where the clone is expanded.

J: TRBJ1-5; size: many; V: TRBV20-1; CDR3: CSAKEGTGNQPQHF
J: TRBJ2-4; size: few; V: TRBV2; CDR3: CASSEGPRNIQYF
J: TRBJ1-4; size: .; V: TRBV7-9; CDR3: CASSSQPGLWEKLFF
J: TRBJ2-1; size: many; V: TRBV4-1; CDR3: CASSQPRTGDEQFF
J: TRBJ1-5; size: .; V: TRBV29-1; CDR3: CSVSGTGSQPQHF
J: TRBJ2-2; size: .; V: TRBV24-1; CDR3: CATSEPSGQGVNTGELFF
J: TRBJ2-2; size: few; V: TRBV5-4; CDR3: CASSNRDRVTGELFF
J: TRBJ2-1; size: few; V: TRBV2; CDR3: CASSELTSGIPSSYNEQFF
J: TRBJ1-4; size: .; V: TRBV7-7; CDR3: CASSLSTGPSTNEKLFF
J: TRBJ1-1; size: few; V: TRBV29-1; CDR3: CSVEVLGGVTEAFF
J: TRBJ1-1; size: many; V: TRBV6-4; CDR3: CASRQGAGTEAFF
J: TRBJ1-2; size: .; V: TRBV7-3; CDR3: CASSLTPGNGYTF
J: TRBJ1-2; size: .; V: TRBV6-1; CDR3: CASRPRGGYYGYTF
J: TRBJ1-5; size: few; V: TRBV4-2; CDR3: CASSQQGAVQPQHF
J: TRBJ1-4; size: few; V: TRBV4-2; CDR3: CASSQVRGPRSEKLFF
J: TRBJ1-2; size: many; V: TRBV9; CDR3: CASSVAAGQAYGYTF
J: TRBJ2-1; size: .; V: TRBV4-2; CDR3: CASSQDPAGYDEQFF
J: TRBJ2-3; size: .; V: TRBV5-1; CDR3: CASSRGSGDTQYF
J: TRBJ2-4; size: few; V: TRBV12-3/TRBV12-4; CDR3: CASSFRSIQYF
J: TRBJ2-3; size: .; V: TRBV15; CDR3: CATSGRGVVGTDTQYF
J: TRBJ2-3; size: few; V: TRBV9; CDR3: CASSPGPYGDTQYF
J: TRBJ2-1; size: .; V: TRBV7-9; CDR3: CASSLGRPSGGTEQFF
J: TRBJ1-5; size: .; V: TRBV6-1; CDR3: CASARDRTFYQPQHF
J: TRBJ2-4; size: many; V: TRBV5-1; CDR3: CASSGDENIQYF
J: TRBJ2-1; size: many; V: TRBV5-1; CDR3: CASSLEGLAGVEQFF
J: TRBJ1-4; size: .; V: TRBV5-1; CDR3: CASSLEQGAAEKLFF
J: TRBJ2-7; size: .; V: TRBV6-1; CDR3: CASNVREEMWYF
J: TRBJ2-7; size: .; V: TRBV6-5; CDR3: CASRYGLAGPSYEQYF
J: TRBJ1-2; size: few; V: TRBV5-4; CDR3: CASSQIGGYGYTF
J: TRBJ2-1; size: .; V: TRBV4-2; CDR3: CASSQVLTSGRAGQFF
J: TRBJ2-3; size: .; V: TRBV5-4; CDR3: CASSLGGAFTDTQYF
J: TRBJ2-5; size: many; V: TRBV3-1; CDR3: CASSQDSRGGQTQYF
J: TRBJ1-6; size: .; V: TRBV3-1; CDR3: CACSFERGVGSSYNSPLHF
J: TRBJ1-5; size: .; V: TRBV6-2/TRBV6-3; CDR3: CASSVTGALNQPQHF
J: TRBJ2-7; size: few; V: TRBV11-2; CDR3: CASSPISGRAYEQYF
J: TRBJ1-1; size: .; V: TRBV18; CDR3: CASSPIGLGQSNTEAFF
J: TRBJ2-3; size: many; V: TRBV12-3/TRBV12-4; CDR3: CASSLEGATDTQYF